One and the same sample provided the 21 T cell receptor beta chains below, sequenced in a study of blood T cell repertoires in COVID-19. Only in-frame clones appear in the TCRdb table, and some are missing; sequencing was by immunoSEQ multiplex PCR. The sample consists of 150,000 to 200,000 clones, about 80% of them appearing once. Specimen: PBMCs or T cells enriched from blood (not recorded which). The receptors were gathered from a woman in her fifties or sixties with acute COVID-19.

This clone was recorded a few times. The chain employs TRBV15 and TRBJ1-2; D may be TRBD1 (6 bases). The CDR3 has 13 amino acids. Per the germline V gene, CDR1 is LNHNV and CDR2 is YYDKDF (reference sequence). Trimming took 4 bases from V and 8 from J, leaving 14 bases between them. The CDR3 DNA reads as TGTGCCACCAGCAACAGGGTTCTGAGGGGCTACACCTTC. It translates to CATSNRVLRGYTF.

The chain recombines TRBV29-1 with TRBJ1-2, with TRBD1 as a possible D gene (5 bases). The length of the CDR3 is 12 residues. CDR1 is SQVTM and CDR2 is ANQGSEA in the germline V gene. With 7 bases removed from V and 4 bases from J, the gap between germline ends came to 13 bases. CDR3 loop: CSAPTASYGYTF. The CDR3 DNA sequence: TGCAGCGCGCCGACAGCTAGCTATGGCTACACCTTC. The whole variable domain, remainder taken from reference TRBV29-1 and TRBJ1-2, is SAVISQKPSRDICQRGTSLTIQCQVDSQVTMMFWYRQQPGQSLTLIATANQGSEATYESGFVIDKFPISRPNLTFSTLTVSNMSPEDSSIYLCSAPTASYGYTFGSGTRLTVV.

The rearrangement joins TRBV4-2 to TRBJ2-7; 7 nucleotides match TRBD2. From germline, CDR1 is LGHNA and CDR2 YNFKEQ. The CDR3 loop spans 16 amino acids. The junction had 6 bases not matched to a gene; V was cut back by 1 base and J by 0 bases. This CDR3 is CASSQATGTNSYEQYF. CDR3 sequence (DNA): TGTGCCAGCAGCCAAGCTACCGGGACTAACTCCTACGAGCAGTACTTC.

This clone occurred many times. This chain links TRBV9 with TRBJ1-1; D remains ambiguous. Germline V gene lookup returns CDR1 SGDLS and CDR2 YYNGEE. V lost 4 bases and J 0 bases, leaving 7 bases between the germline ends. The length of the CDR3 is 13 residues. DNA of the CDR3: TGTGCCAGCAGCACCCAGGTGAACACTGAAGCTTTCTTT. Encoded protein: CASSTQVNTEAFF.

This chain connects TRBV7-9 to TRBJ1-5; TRBD2 is a possible D gene (5 bases). The J call is uncertain, as TRBJ2-3 better fits the DNA end. The CDR3 has 15 residues. Germline CDR1 reads SEHNR; CDR2 reads FQNEAQ (reference sequence). CDR3 loop: CASSPGIPPNQPQYF. CDR3 nucleotide sequence: TGTGCCAGCAGCCCCGGGATTCCGCCCAATCAGCCCCAGTATTTT.

V and J are TRBV7-8 and TRBJ2-7, with 9 positions matching TRBD1. Looked up from germline, CDR1 is SGHVS and CDR2 is FQNEAQ. The J segment lost 4 bases and the V segment lost 5 bases, leaving 9 bases of the junction unmatched. The CDR3 covers 15 residues. CDR3 residues: CASSPNRGLIYEQYF. CDR3 sequence (DNA): TGTGCCAGCAGCCCTAACAGGGGGCTTATTTACGAGCAGTACTTC.

A note on this clone: Just one base apart from a much larger clone, this may be a read error. Within the sample, other DNA sequences also encode this same CDR3. The genes are TRBV19 and TRBJ1-1; tentatively, D is TRBD1 (5 bases). Trimming stripped 5 bases from V and 1 base from J, with 11 bases between. This CDR3 region has 14 residues. Germline V gene lookup returns CDR1 LNHDA and CDR2 SQIVND (reference sequence). The CDR3 DNA reads as TGTGCCAGTAGTCGCGGGGGGGGGAACACTGAAGCTTTCTTT. It translates to CASSRGGGNTEAFF.

V usage is TRBV7-6 and J usage is TRBJ2-6, with 8 bases that match TRBD1. The germline CDR1 and CDR2 sequences are SGHVS and FNYEAQ. There are 16 residues in the CDR3. J gave up 0 bases and V 5 bases, and 3 bases lay outside the gene matches. This chain's CDR3 is CASSATGGSGANVLTF. The CDR3 coding sequence is TGTGCCAGCAGCGCCACAGGGGGCTCTGGGGCCAACGTCCTGACTTTC.

The rearrangement links TRBV30 to TRBJ1-4; D possibly corresponds to TRBD1 (5 bases). From germline, CDR1 is GTSNPN and CDR2 SVGIG (reference sequence). V lost 1 base and J lost 6, with 15 bases in between. The CDR3 contains 15 residues. DNA for the CDR3: TGTGCCTGGAGTGCCCAACAGGTCCTTCATGAAAAACTGTTTTTT. Its translation is CAWSAQQVLHEKLFF.

The CDR3 protein is CASSKPGPGENYGYTF. The CDR3 DNA sequence: TGTGCCAGCAGCAAACCAGGGCCAGGGGAAAACTATGGCTACACCTTC. The chain carries TRBV21-1 and TRBJ1-2; TRBD1 reflects the table's D call only, with no check against the DNA. TRBV21-1 is assigned pseudogene status. The CDR3 consists of 16 residues.

V is TRBV4-3 and J is TRBJ2-2, with TRBD1 as a possible D gene (5 bases). Germline V CDR1 and CDR2: LGHNA, YSLEER. V was shortened by 1 base and J by 7 bases, with 22 bases between the two germline ends. The CDR3 totals 18 residues. CDR3 amino acids: CASSQVRVRRQGYGELFF. For the CDR3, the DNA is TGCGCCAGCAGCCAAGTAAGGGTGCGGCGGCAGGGTTACGGGGAGCTGTTTTTT.

The chain uses TRBV5-1 and TRBJ2-2; 11 bases agree with TRBD2. After removal of 6 bases from V and 9 bases from J, the junction contained 16 bases not matched to a gene. The germline V gene has CDR1 SGHRS and CDR2 YFSETQ. The CDR3 spans 17 residues. DNA for the CDR3: TGCGCCAGCACCCTTTCTCCCGGGACTAGCGGTCCGAGGGAGCTGTTTTTT. Protein product: CASTLSPGTSGPRELFF.

The V and J genes are TRBV28 and TRBJ2-3; 11 nucleotides align to TRBD1. Germline-derived CDR1 and CDR2 are MDHEN and SYDVKM. Losses at the gene ends were 0 bases for V and 6 bases for J; bases not matched to a gene: 8. This CDR3 region has 17 residues. CDR3: CASSLWDRGQRRDTQYF. The CDR3 DNA is TGTGCCAGCAGTTTATGGGACAGGGGGCAGAGAAGGGATACGCAGTATTTT.

The V call is TRBV27, the J call TRBJ1-1; D is undetermined. The CDR3 extends over 14 amino acids. The V end was cut by 3 bases, the J end by 3 bases, with 11 bases between. Looked up from germline, CDR1 is MNHEY and CDR2 is SMNVEV (reference sequence). The CDR3 region is CASSFFREYTEAFF. CDR3 DNA: TGTGCCAGCAGTTTCTTTCGGGAATACACTGAAGCTTTCTTT.

V gene TRBV19 combines with J gene TRBJ2-5, with D perhaps matching TRBD2 (6 bases). The CDR3 extends over 17 amino acids. CDR1 is LNHDA and CDR2 is SQIVND in the germline V gene (reference sequence). V was pared by 4 bases and J by 2 bases, with 20 bases between. CDR3 region: CASSNWGVGRGQETQYF. DNA of the CDR3: TGTGCCAGTAGTAACTGGGGGGTAGGAAGGGGACAAGAGACCCAGTACTTC. Complete variable domain (other parts from reference TRBV19 and TRBJ2-5): DGGITQSPKYLFRKEGQNVTLSCEQNLNHDAMYWYRQDPGQGLRLIYYSQIVNDFQKGDIAEGYSVSREKKESFPLTVTSAQKNPTAFYLCASSNWGVGRGQETQYFGPGTRLLVL.

The chain couples TRBV27 to TRBJ1-1; tentatively, D is TRBD1 (5 bases). Germline CDR1 MNHEY, CDR2 SMNVEV (reference sequence). The CDR3 covers 13 residues. Trimming cost V 3 bases and J 7 bases, with 12 bases left between them. In nucleotides, the CDR3 is TGTGCCAGCAGTTTGACCGGGAGGGGTGAAGCTTTCTTT. Its protein is CASSLTGRGEAFF.

J is TRBJ2-5 and V is TRBV5-1; D remains ambiguous. The CDR3 has 14 residues. V gave up 0 bases and J gave up 3 bases, with 9 bases separating them. In germline, CDR1 is SGHRS, CDR2 YFSETQ. The CDR3 sequence is CASSLVSRKETQYF. The CDR3 coding sequence is TGCGCCAGCAGCTTGGTATCCAGGAAAGAGACCCAGTACTTC.

This clone was counted a few times. V is TRBV10-3 and J is TRBJ1-1; D possibly corresponds to TRBD1 (6 bases). Between the trimmed V and J ends, which lost 7 bases and 2 bases, there was a span of 17 bases. Germline CDR1 is ENHRY and CDR2 is SYGVKD. The CDR3 loop spans 15 amino acids. In nucleotides, the CDR3 is TGTGCCATCAAAACTACTCAGGGGCTTAACACTGAAGCTTTCTTT. It codes for CAIKTTQGLNTEAFF.

This chain uses TRBV5-6 with TRBJ1-4, with TRBD1 as a possible D gene (5 bases). The CDR3 is 16 amino acids. Trimming cost V 1 base and J 0 bases, with 10 bases left between them. Germline V gene sequence: CDR1 SGHDT, CDR2 YYEEEE. The CDR3 region is CASSLRGDATNEKLFF. CDR3 in DNA: TGTGCCAGCAGCTTGCGGGGGGACGCAACTAATGAAAAACTGTTTTTT.

The chain carries TRBV15 and TRBJ2-3, with 8 bases lining up with TRBD1. Germline V gene data show CDR1 as LNHNV and CDR2 as YYDKDF (reference sequence). The CDR3 is made up of 14 amino acids. V lost 2 bases to trimming and J lost 4 bases; unmatched junction nucleotides: 2. The CDR3 nucleotides read TGTGCCACCAGCAGATCAGGGGGCGCAGATACGCAGTATTTT. This gives the protein CATSRSGGADTQYF. The full variable domain, with the rest looked up from reference TRBV15 and TRBJ2-3, is DAMVIQNPRYQVTQFGKPVTLSCSQTLNHNVMYWYQQKSSQAPKLLFHYYDKDFNNEADTPDNFQSRRPNTSFCFLDIRSPGLGDTAMYLCATSRSGGADTQYFGPGTRLTVL.

The chain joins TRBV18 to TRBJ2-3; 10 positions agree with TRBD2. With V trimmed by 2 bases and J by 2 bases, 1 base remained unmatched. The CDR3 covers 15 residues. CDR1 KGHSH and CDR2 LQKENI come from the germline V gene. The CDR3 DNA sequence: TGTGCCAGCTCACCAGGACTAGCGGACACAGATACGCAGTATTTT. This encodes CASSPGLADTDTQYF.